What follows describes a single TCR beta chain. The antigen is not known. These data come from a study of T-cell memory formation after mild COVID-19. Study details: TCR clusters were mostly donor specific.

Barcoded TCR alpha and TCR beta cDNA libraries with UMIs came from 5'RACE using constant-segment primers. TCRdb itself ran the 5' RACE reads through MiXCR, one entry per CDR3 protein. The sample includes about 340,000 distinct CDR3 sequences, about an eighth of them seen just once. Study findings and constraints: Later expanders leaned toward CD4+, whereas clones contracting from day 15 to 85 were balanced CD4/CD8.

CDR3 length equals 15 residues. Germline V CDR1 and CDR2: SGHDT, YYEEEE. V lost 4 bases and J lost 5, with 18 bases in between. Sequenced input: PBMCs or a T cell subset sorted from them (not recorded which). The source of this sequence is a man between 18 and 29 years old who had mild COVID-19 (a few samples of this study predate the infection). Cell type and time point are not known. The rearrangement links TRBV5-6 to TRBJ2-5; D possibly corresponds to TRBD1 (5 bases). CDR3 nucleotide sequence: TGTGCCAGCAGCCTCGCTCCAGGGATCCGGGAGACCCAGTACTTC. Residues: CASSLAPGIRETQYF.